The clone carrying this TCR beta chain was counted many times. Its antigen is undetermined. PBMCs were density-gradient isolated from around 9.2 ml fresh blood. The trim removed 4 bases at V and 0 bases at J, leaving 11 bases unmatched. Germline V lookup: CDR1 LGHNA, CDR2 YNFKEQ. The CDR3 spans 17 residues. RNA transcripts were the template, and TCR beta CDR3 regions were amplified from them. RT-PCR in the first round used HTBI primers; a second-round multiplex PCR followed. MiXCR, applied by TCRdb to the multiplex PCR reads, yields one record per CDR3 protein. The top ten clones hold over 7.5% of a sample with approximately 460,000 distinct CDR3 sequences, roughly an eighth of them seen once. This record belongs to a study of Graves' ophthalmopathy and Graves' hyperthyroidism. General observations from the study: A model built from 13 signatures distinguished ophthalmopathy from stable hyperthyroidism with about 86% sensitivity and about 80% specificity. Detection in blood was also observed for most expanded thyroid clonotypes above 0.001 frequency.

This sequence originates from a woman aged 30 to 39 with Graves' ophthalmopathy. This rearrangement joins TRBV4-2 to TRBJ1-1, with 7 nucleotides matching TRBD1. The sample taken for sequencing was blood. The CDR3 DNA reads TGTGCCAGCAGCCTAAGGACAGGTCCCATCCTGAACACTGAAGCTTTCTTT. Translation: CASSLRTGPILNTEAFF.